The clone carrying this T cell receptor beta chain was recorded a few times. Germline lookup yields CDR1 SGHKS and CDR2 YYEKEE (reference sequence). V lost 3 bases to trimming and J lost 2 bases; unmatched junction nucleotides: 15. The CDR3 runs 19 residues. The data were taken from a study of blood T cell repertoires in COVID-19. Resolution of symptoms, clearance, or two negative PCRs was present in recovered Cohort 3 donors. Sequencing used immunoSEQ multiplex PCR; TCRdb keeps in-frame clones, though not all of them. Of roughly 200,000 clones in the sample, approximately 85% were seen once. The TCR comes from a man aged 35 to 55 who had recovered from COVID-19. The rearrangement joins TRBV5-5 to TRBJ1-3; 9 bases line up with TRBD1. Sequencing was performed on PBMCs or T cells enriched from blood (not recorded which). The CDR3 loop is CASSSGQGTTGNTGNTIYF. CDR3 bases: TGTGCCAGCAGCTCCGGACAGGGGACGACCGGAAACACTGGAAACACCATATATTTT.